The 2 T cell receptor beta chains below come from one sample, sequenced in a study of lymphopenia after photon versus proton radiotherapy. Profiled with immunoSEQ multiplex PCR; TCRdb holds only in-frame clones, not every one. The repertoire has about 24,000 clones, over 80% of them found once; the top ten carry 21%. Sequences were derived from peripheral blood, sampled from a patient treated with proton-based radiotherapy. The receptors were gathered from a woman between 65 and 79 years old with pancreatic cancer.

CDR3 amino acids: CASTHPQGRTQYF. CDR3 coding DNA: TGTGCCAGCACTCACCCGCAGGGGCGTACGCAGTATTTT. The V gene is TRBV7-2, the J gene TRBJ2-3; TRBD1 is a possible D gene (6 bases). The CDR3 spans 13 residues. With 7 bases removed from V and 8 bases from J, the gap between germline ends came to 16 bases. Germline V gene lookup returns CDR1 SGHTA and CDR2 FQGNSA.

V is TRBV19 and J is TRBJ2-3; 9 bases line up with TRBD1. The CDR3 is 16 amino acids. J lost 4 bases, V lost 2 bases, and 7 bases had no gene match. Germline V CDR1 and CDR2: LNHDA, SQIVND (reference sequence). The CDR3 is CASSILQGAGADTQYF. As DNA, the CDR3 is TGTGCCAGTAGTATACTACAGGGGGCCGGGGCAGATACGCAGTATTTT.